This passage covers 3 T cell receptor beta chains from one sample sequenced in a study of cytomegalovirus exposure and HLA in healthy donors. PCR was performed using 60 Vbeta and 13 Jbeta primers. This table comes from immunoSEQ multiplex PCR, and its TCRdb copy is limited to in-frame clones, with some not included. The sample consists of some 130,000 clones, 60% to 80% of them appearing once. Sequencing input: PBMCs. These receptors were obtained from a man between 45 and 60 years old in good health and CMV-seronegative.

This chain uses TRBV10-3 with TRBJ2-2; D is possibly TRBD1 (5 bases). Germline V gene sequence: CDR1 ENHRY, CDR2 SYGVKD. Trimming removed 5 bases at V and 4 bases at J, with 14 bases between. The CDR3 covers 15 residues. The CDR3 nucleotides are TGTGCCATCAGTCGACAGACCCCGGTCACCGGGGAGCTGTTTTTT. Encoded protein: CAISRQTPVTGELFF.

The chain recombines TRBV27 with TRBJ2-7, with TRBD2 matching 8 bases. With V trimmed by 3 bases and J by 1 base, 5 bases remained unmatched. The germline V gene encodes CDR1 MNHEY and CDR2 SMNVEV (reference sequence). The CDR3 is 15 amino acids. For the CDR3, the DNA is TGTGCCAGCAGTTTTTACACTAGCGGATCCTACGAGCAGTACTTC. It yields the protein CASSFYTSGSYEQYF.

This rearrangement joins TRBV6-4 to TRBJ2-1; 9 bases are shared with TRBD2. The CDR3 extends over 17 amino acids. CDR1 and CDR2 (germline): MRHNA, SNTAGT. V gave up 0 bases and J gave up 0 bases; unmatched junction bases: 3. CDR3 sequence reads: CASSDSSSGGSYNEQFF. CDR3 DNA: TGTGCCAGCAGTGACTCGAGTAGCGGGGGCTCCTACAATGAGCAGTTCTTC.